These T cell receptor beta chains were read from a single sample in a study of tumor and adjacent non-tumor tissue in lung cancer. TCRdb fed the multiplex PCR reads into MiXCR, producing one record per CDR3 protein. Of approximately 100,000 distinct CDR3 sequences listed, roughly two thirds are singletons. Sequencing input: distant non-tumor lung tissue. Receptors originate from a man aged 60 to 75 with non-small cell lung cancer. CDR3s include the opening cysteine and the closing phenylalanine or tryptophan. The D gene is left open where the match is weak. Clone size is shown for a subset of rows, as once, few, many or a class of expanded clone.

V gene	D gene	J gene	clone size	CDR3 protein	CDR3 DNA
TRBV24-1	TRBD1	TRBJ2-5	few	CATSRGFQETQYF	TGTGCCACCAGCAGGGGGTTCCAAGAGACCCAGTACTTC
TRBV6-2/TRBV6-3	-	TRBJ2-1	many	CASTRHVGRAPYNEQFF	TGTGCCAGCACCAGACACGTTGGCAGGGCCCCCTACAATGAGCAGTTCTTC
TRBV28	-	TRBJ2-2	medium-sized	CASIGTLNTGELFF	TGTGCCAGCATAGGGACGCTCAACACCGGGGAGCTGTTTTTT
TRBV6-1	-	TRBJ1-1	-	CVSSEAFRPPLNTEAFF	TGCGTCAGCAGCGAGGCTTTCCGGCCCCCTCTAAACACTGAAGCTTTCTTT
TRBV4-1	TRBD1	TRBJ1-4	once	CDSSQRTPGGTGDEKLFF	TGCGACAGCAGCCAACGCACCCCAGGAGGGACAGGGGATGAAAAACTGTTTTTT
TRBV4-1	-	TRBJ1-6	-	CASSQEGRDGGSSRSPLHF	TGCGCCAGCAGCCAAGAGGGGCGGGACGGGGGGAGTTCGCGCTCACCCCTCCACTTT
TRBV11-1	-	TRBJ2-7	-	CASSTLGQPSYEQYF	TGTGCCAGTAGCACCCTCGGTCAACCCTCCTACGAGCAGTACTTC
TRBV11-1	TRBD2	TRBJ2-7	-	CASSYTSDQYEEYF	TGCGCCAGCAGCTATACTAGCGACCAGTACGAGGAGTACTTC
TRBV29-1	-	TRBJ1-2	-	CSVEAGNYGYIF	TGCAGCGTTGAAGCGGGAAACTATGGCTACATCTTC
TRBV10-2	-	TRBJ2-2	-	CASAGSANTGELFF	TGCGCCAGTGCGGGGTCGGCGAACACCGGGGAGCTGTTTTTT
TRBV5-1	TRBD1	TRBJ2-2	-	CASSRALPKTGDNTGELFF	TGCGCCAGCAGCCGGGCCCTACCTAAGACAGGGGACAACACCGGGGAGCTGTTTTTT
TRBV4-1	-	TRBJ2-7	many	CASSQVGAGSEQYF	TGCGCCAGCAGCCAAGTTGGGGCCGGGTCCGAGCAGTACTTC
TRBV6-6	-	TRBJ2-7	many	CASSFQGYEQYF	TGTGCCAGCAGTTTCCAGGGGTACGAGCAGTACTTC
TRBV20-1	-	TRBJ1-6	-	CSARKVQPNSPLHF	TGCAGTGCTCGAAAGGTACAGCCTAATTCACCCCTCCACTTT
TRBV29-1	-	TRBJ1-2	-	CSVPTAQGSYGYNF	TGCAGCGTTCCCACCGCCCAGGGATCTTATGGCTACAACTTC
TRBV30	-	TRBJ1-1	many	CAWMGDPEVEAFF	TGTGCCTGGATGGGAGACCCCGAAGTTGAAGCTTTCTTT
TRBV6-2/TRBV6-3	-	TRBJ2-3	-	CASSYWVLLNTQYF	TGTGCCAGCAGTTACTGGGTACTCTTGAATACGCAGTATTTT
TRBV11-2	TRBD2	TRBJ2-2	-	CASSSGLVGMTNTGELFF	TGTGCCAGCAGCTCGGGACTAGTGGGAATGACGAACACCGGGGAGCTGTTTTTT
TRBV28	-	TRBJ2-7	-	CASSIYASGRYEQYF	TGTGCCAGTAGTATATACGCCAGCGGGCGCTACGAGCAGTACTTC
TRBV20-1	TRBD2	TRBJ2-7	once	CSVRGPGTSVYEQYF	TGCAGTGTTAGAGGTCCCGGGACTAGCGTCTACGAGCAGTATTTC
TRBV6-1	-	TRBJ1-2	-	CASSVGHLVYDYTF	TGTGCCAGCAGTGTAGGACACCTGGTCTATGACTACACCTTC
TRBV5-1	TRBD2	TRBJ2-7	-	CAGRAGTSDSYEQYF	TGTGCCGGCAGAGCCGGGACTAGCGACTCCTACGAGCAGTACTTC
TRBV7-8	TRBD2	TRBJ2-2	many	CASSLGGGSALYTGELFF	TGTGCCAGCAGCTTAGGGGGGGGGTCGGCTTTGTACACCGGGGAGCTGTTTTTT
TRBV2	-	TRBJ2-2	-	CASSEKKATGELFF	TGTGCCAGCAGTGAAAAGAAGGCCACCGGGGAGCTGTTTTTT
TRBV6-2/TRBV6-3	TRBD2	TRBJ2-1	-	CASSTQIIAGENEQFF	TGTGCCAGCAGTACCCAGATAATAGCGGGGGAGAATGAGCAGTTCTTC
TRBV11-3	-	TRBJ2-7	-	CASSLVGQGFYEQYF	TGTGCCAGCAGCTTAGTAGGCCAGGGGTTCTACGAGCAGTACTTC
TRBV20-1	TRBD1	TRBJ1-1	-	CSASPQQGGGIEAFF	TGCAGTGCTAGCCCTCAACAGGGGGGAGGTATTGAAGCTTTCTTT